This T cell receptor (beta chain) originates from a study of T cell changes during pregnancy in multiple sclerosis. TCRdb's copy holds only in-frame clones and misses some; the assay was immunoSEQ multiplex PCR. The profile shows 90,000 or so clones, 85% to 95% of them singletons. Looked up from germline, CDR1 is SGHAT and CDR2 is FQNNGV. The CDR3 runs to 15 residues. V lost 5 bases to trimming and J lost 7 bases, with 17 bases between them. The origin of this receptor is a female donor in good health, enrolled as a control in a pregnancy study. Sequenced here: peripheral blood, sampled in the first trimester of pregnancy. This chain links TRBV11-2 with TRBJ2-2; tentative D call: TRBD2 (5 bases). Written as DNA, the CDR3 is TGTGCCAGCAGCGTTAGCGCCCTAGCTTTCGGGGAGCTGTTTTTT. Its translation: CASSVSALAFGELFF.